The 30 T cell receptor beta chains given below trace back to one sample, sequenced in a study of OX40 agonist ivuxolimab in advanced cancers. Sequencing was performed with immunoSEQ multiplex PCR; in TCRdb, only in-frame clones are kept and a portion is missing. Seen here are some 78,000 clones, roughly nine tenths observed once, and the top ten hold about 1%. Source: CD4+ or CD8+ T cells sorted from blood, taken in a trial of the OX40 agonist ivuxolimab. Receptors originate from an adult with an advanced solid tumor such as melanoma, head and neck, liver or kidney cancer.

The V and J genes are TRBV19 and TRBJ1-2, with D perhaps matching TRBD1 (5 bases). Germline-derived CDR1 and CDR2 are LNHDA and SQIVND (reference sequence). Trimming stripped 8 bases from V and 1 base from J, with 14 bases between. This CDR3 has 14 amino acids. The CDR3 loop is CASYTDRLNYGYTF. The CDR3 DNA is TGTGCCAGTTACACCGACAGACTTAACTATGGCTACACCTTC. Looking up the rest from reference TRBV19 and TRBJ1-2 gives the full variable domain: DGGITQSPKYLFRKEGQNVTLSCEQNLNHDAMYWYRQDPGQGLRLIYYSQIVNDFQKGDIAEGYSVSREKKESFPLTVTSAQKNPTAFYLCASYTDRLNYGYTFGSGTRLTVV.

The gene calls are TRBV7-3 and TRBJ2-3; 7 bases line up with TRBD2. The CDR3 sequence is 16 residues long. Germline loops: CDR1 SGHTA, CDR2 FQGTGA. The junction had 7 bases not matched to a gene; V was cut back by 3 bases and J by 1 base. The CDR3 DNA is TGTGCCAGCAGCTTCGTGGGGAGGGCCCGCACAGATACGCAGTATTTT. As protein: CASSFVGRARTDTQYF. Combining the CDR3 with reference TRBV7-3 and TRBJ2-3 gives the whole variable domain GAGVSQTPSNKVTEKGKYVELRCDPISGHTALYWYRQSLGQGPEFLIYFQGTGAADDSGLPNDRFFAVRPEGSVSTLKIQRTERGDSAVYLCASSFVGRARTDTQYFGPGTRLTVL.

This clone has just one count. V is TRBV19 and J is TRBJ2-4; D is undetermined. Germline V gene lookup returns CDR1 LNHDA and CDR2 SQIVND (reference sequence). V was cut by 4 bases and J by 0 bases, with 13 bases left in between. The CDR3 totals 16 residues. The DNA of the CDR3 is TGTGCCAGTAGTACGATCCGGAATGGAGCCAAAAACATTCAGTACTTC. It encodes CASSTIRNGAKNIQYF.

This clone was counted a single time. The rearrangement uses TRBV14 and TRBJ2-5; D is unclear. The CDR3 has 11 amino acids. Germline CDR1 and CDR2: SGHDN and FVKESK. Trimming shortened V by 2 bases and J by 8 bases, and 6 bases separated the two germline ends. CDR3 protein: CASSQYFTQYF. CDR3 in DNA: TGTGCCAGCAGCCAATACTTTACCCAGTACTTC. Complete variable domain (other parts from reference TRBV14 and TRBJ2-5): EAGVTQFPSHSVIEKGQTVTLRCDPISGHDNLYWYRRVMGKEIKFLLHFVKESKQDESGMPNNRFLAERTGGTYSTLKVQPAELEDSGVYFCASSQYFTQYFGPGTRLLVL.

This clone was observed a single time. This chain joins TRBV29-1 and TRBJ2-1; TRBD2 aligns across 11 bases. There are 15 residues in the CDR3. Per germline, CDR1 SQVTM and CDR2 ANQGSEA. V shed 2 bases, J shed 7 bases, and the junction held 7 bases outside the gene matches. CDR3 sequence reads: CSVERTSGRRNEQFF. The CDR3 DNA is TGCAGCGTTGAACGCACTAGCGGGAGAAGAAATGAGCAGTTCTTC.

CDR3 nucleotide sequence: TGTGCCAGCCACTCTAAGATAACTAGCACAGATACGCAGTATTTT. This sequence encodes CASHSKITSTDTQYF. The V call is TRBV7-9, the J call TRBJ2-3; D call uncertain. V was cut by 8 bases and J by 0 bases, with 15 bases left in between. This CDR3 contains 15 residues. Germline CDR1 and CDR2: SEHNR and FQNEAQ (reference sequence).

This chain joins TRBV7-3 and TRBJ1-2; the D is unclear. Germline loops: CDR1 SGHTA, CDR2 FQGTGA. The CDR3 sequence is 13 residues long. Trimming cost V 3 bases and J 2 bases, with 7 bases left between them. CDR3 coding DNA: TGTGCCAGCAGCTTTGATTCCAACTATGGCTACACCTTC. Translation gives CASSFDSNYGYTF.

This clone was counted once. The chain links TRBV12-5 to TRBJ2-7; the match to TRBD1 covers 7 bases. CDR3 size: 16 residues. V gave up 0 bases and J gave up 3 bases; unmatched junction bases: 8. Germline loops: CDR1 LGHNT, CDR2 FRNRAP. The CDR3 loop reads CASGLVLTGNIYEQYF. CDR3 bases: TGTGCTAGTGGTTTGGTACTGACAGGGAATATCTACGAGCAGTACTTC.

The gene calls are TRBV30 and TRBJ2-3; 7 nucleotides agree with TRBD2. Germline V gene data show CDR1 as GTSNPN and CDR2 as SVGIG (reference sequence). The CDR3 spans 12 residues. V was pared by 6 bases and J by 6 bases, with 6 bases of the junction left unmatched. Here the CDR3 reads CACTRGGDTQYF. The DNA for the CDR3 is TGTGCCTGCACGCGGGGAGGGGATACGCAGTATTTT.

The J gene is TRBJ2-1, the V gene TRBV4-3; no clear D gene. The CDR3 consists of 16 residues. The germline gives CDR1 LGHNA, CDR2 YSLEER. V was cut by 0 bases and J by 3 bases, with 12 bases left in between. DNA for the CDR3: TGCGCCAGCAGCCAAGATCAAGGTGCCATCTACAATGAGCAGTTCTTC. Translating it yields CASSQDQGAIYNEQFF.

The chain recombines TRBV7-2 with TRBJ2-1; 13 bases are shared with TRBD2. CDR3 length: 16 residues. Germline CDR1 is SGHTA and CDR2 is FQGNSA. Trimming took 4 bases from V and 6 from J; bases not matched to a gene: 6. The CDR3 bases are TGTGCCAGCAGCTACAGGACTAGCGGGAGTAGCAATGAGCAGTTCTTC. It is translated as CASSYRTSGSSNEQFF.

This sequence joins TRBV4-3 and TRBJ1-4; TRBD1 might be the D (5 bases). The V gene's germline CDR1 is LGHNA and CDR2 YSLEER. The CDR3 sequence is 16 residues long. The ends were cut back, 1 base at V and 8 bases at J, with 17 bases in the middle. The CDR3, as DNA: TGCGCCAGCAGCCAAGTTCTAGTCAGGGTAGGCGAAAAACTGTTTTTT. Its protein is CASSQVLVRVGEKLFF.

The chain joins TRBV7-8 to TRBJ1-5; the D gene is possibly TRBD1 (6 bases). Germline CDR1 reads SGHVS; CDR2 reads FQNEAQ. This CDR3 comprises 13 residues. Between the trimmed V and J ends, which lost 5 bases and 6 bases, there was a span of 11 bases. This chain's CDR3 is CASSRQESQPQHF. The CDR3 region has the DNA TGTGCCAGCAGCCGACAGGAAAGTCAGCCCCAGCATTTT.

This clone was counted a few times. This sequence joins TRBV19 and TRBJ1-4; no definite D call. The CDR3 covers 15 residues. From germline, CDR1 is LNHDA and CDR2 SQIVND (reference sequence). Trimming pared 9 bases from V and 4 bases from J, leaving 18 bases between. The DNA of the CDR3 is TGTGCCAGCACATTTGGAAGGATGAGTAATGAAAAACTGTTTTTT. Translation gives CASTFGRMSNEKLFF.

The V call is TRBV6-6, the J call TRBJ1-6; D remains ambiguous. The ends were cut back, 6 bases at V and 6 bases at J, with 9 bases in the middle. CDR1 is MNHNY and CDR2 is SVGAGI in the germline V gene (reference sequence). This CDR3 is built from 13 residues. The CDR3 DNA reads TGTGCCAGCAGGGAACTCATTAATTCACCCCTCCACTTT. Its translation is CASRELINSPLHF.

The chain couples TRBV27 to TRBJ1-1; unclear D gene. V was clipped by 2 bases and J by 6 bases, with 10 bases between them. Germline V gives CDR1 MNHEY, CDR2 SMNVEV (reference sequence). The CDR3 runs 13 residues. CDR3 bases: TGTGCCAGCAGTTTACGGGTATGGGCTGAAGCTTTCTTT. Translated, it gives CASSLRVWAEAFF.

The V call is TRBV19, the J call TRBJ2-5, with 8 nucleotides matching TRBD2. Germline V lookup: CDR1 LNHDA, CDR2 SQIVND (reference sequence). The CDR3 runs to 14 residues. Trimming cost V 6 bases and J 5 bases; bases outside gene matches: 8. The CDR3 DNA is TGTGCCAGTAGAGTGGCGGGAGGTAGGGAGACCCAGTACTTC. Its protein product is CASRVAGGRETQYF.

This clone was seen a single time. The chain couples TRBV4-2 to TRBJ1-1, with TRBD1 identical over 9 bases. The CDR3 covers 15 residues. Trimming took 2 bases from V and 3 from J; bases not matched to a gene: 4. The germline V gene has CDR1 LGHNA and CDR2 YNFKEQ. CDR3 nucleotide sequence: TGTGCCAGCAGCCAAACGGGACAGGGCCACACTGAAGCTTTCTTT. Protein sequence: CASSQTGQGHTEAFF.

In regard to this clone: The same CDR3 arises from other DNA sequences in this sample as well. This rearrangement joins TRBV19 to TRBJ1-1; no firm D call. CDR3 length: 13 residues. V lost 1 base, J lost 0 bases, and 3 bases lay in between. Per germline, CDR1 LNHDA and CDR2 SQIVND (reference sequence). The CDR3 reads CASSIGMNTEAFF. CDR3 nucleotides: TGTGCCAGTAGTATAGGAATGAACACTGAAGCTTTCTTT.

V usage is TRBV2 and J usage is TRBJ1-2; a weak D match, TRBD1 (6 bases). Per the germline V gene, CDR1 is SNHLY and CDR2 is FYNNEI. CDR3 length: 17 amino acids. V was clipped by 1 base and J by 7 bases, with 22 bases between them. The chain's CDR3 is CASSEESVFGGSGGYTF. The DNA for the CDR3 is TGTGCCAGCAGTGAAGAGAGCGTATTCGGGGGCTCAGGTGGCTACACCTTC.

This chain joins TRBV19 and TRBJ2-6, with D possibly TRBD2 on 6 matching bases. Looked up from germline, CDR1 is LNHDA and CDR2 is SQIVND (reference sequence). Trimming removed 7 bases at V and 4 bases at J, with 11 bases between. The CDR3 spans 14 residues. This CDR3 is CASMAGQGANVLTF. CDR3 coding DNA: TGTGCCAGTATGGCGGGGCAGGGGGCCAACGTCCTGACTTTC.

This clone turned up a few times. In DNA, the CDR3 is TGTGCCAGCAGCTTAGGAGGGGGGACCACTGAAGCTTTCTTT. Encoded protein: CASSLGGGTTEAFF. The V and J genes are TRBV7-2 and TRBJ1-1; D is possibly TRBD1 (6 bases). The V gene lost 1 base and the J gene lost 4 bases, with 10 bases spanning the gap. Per germline, CDR1 SGHTA and CDR2 FQGNSA. The CDR3 length is 14 residues. Variable domain in full (rest from reference TRBV7-2 and TRBJ1-1): GAGVSQSPSNKVTEKGKDVELRCDPISGHTALYWYRQSLGQGLEFLIYFQGNSAPDKSGLPSDRFSAERTGGSVSTLTIQRTQQEDSAVYLCASSLGGGTTEAFFGQGTRLTVV.

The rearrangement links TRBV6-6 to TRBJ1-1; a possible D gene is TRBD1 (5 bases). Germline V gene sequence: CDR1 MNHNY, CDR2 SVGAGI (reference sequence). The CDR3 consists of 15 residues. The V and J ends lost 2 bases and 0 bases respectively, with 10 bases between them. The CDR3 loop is CASSYRAGMNTEAFF. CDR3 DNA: TGTGCCAGCAGTTACAGGGCAGGGATGAACACTGAAGCTTTCTTT.

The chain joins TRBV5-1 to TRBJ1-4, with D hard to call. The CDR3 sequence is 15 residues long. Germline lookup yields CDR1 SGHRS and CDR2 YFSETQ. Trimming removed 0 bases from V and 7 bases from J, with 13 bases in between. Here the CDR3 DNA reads TGCGCCAGCAGCTTGGCGGGCGTGGAGGCTGAAAAACTGTTTTTT. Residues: CASSLAGVEAEKLFF.

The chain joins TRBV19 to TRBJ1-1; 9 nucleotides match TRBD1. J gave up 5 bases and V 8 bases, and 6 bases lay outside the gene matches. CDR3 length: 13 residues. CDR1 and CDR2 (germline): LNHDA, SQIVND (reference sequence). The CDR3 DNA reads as TGTGCCAGTGGGACAGGGCCGAGGACTGAAGCTTTCTTT. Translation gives CASGTGPRTEAFF.

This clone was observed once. The CDR3 DNA follows: TGTGCCAGCAGCCCGCGACTAGACGGTGAGCAGTTCTTC. Translation gives CASSPRLDGEQFF. The chain links TRBV11-3 to TRBJ2-1; D possibly corresponds to TRBD2 (6 bases). From germline, CDR1 is SGHNT and CDR2 YENEEA. V shed 5 bases and J shed 9 bases, with 14 bases lying between them. CDR3 length equals 13 residues.

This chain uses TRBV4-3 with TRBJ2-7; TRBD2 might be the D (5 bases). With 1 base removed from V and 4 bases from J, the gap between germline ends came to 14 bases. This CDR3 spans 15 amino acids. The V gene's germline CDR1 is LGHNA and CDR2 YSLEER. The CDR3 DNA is TGCGCCAGCAGCCAAGGTTATAGCGAGGTTTACGAGCAGTACTTC. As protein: CASSQGYSEVYEQYF.

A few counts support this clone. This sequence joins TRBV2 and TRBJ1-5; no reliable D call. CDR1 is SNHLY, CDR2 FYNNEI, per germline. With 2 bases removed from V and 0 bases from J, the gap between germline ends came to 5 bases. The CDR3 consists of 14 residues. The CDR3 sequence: CASSEKVSNQPQHF. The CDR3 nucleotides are TGTGCCAGCAGTGAAAAGGTTAGCAATCAGCCCCAGCATTTT.

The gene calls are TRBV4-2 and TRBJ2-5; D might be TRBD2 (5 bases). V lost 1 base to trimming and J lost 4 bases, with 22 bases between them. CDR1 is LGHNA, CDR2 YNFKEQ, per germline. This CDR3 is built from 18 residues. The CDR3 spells CASSQVTQGSGGGETQYF. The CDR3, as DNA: TGTGCCAGCAGCCAAGTAACCCAAGGGAGTGGAGGTGGAGAGACCCAGTACTTC.

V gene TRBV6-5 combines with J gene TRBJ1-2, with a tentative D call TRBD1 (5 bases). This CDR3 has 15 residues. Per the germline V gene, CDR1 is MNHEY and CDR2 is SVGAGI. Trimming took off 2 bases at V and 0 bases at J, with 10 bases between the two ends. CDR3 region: CASSYGGTTNYGYTF. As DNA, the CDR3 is TGTGCCAGCAGTTACGGAGGGACCACTAACTATGGCTACACCTTC.